The rows below give T cell receptor beta chains drawn from one sample of a study of OX40 agonist ivuxolimab in advanced cancers. TCRdb's copy holds only in-frame clones and misses some; the assay was immunoSEQ multiplex PCR. Among more than 85,000 clones listed, over 85% were seen once. Specimen: CD4+ or CD8+ T cells sorted from blood, collected in a trial of the OX40 agonist ivuxolimab. Receptors originate from an adult with an advanced solid tumor such as melanoma, head and neck, liver or kidney cancer. Each CDR3 is given with its conserved first and last residue. The order of the fields is J gene, V gene, clone size, D gene, CDR3 protein, CDR3 DNA. D genes are given only for firm matches. The listing skips clone size in some rows; elsewhere it reads once, few, many or a size class.

j_gene: TRBJ2-7; v_gene: TRBV6-5; abundance: NA; d_gene: TRBD2; CDR3aa: CASTGTSGGSYEQYF; CDR3nt: TGTGCCAGCACCGGGACTAGCGGGGGCTCCTACGAGCAGTACTTC
j_gene: TRBJ1-6; v_gene: TRBV9; abundance: few; d_gene: NA; CDR3aa: CASSVKLGSPLHF; CDR3nt: TGTGCCAGCAGCGTTAAACTAGGGTCACCCCTCCACTTT
j_gene: TRBJ2-2; v_gene: TRBV28; abundance: NA; d_gene: TRBD1; CDR3aa: CASTRPGQGWSGELFF; CDR3nt: TGTGCCAGCACCCGGCCGGGACAGGGGTGGTCCGGGGAGCTGTTTTTT
j_gene: TRBJ2-6; v_gene: TRBV6-6; abundance: NA; d_gene: NA; CDR3aa: CASSPRVTGANVLTF; CDR3nt: TGTGCCAGCAGTCCCCGGGTAACTGGGGCCAACGTCCTGACTTTC
j_gene: TRBJ2-3; v_gene: TRBV5-4; abundance: once; d_gene: NA; CDR3aa: CASSLGTRTDTQYF; CDR3nt: TGTGCCAGCAGCCTCGGGACCCGTACAGATACGCAGTATTTT
j_gene: TRBJ2-1; v_gene: TRBV7-9; abundance: NA; d_gene: NA; CDR3aa: CASSLFGVTYNEQFF; CDR3nt: TGTGCCAGCAGCTTATTCGGGGTCACCTACAATGAGCAGTTCTTC
j_gene: TRBJ1-2; v_gene: TRBV29-1; abundance: once; d_gene: TRBD1; CDR3aa: CSVEESLWDRGRSGGYTF; CDR3nt: TGCAGCGTTGAAGAATCCCTTTGGGACAGGGGGCGGTCCGGTGGCTACACCTTC
j_gene: TRBJ1-5; v_gene: TRBV18; abundance: once; d_gene: TRBD1; CDR3aa: CASSLGTGGHQPQHF; CDR3nt: TGTGCCAGCTCACTAGGGACAGGGGGTCATCAGCCCCAGCATTTT
j_gene: TRBJ2-7; v_gene: TRBV28; abundance: many; d_gene: NA; CDR3aa: CASSFGLGGLSYEQYF; CDR3nt: TGTGCCAGCAGTTTTGGGCTTGGGGGTCTGTCCTACGAGCAGTACTTC
j_gene: TRBJ1-1; v_gene: TRBV19; abundance: NA; d_gene: TRBD1; CDR3aa: CASSILNRDRETEAFF; CDR3nt: TGTGCCAGTAGTATACTAAATCGTGACAGGGAGACAGAAGCTTTCTTT
j_gene: TRBJ2-1; v_gene: TRBV10-1; abundance: NA; d_gene: TRBD2; CDR3aa: CASSGWEGFEFF; CDR3nt: TGCGCCAGCAGTGGGTGGGAGGGGTTCGAGTTCTTC
j_gene: TRBJ2-1; v_gene: TRBV5-1; abundance: NA; d_gene: NA; CDR3aa: CASSPGTDYNEQFF; CDR3nt: TGCGCCAGCAGCCCCGGGACGGACTACAATGAGCAGTTCTTC
j_gene: TRBJ1-5; v_gene: TRBV23-1; abundance: NA; d_gene: NA; CDR3aa: CASSHNSPGDQPQHF; CDR3nt: TGCGCCAGCAGTCATAATAGTCCTGGTGATCAGCCCCAGCATTTT
j_gene: TRBJ1-5; v_gene: TRBV5-1; abundance: NA; d_gene: NA; CDR3aa: CASSLGQVNQPQHF; CDR3nt: TGCGCCAGCAGCTTGGGGCAGGTCAATCAGCCCCAGCATTTT
j_gene: TRBJ1-1; v_gene: TRBV6-6; abundance: NA; d_gene: NA; CDR3aa: CASSYSEGTNTEAFF; CDR3nt: TGTGCCAGCAGTTACTCCGAGGGGACGAACACTGAAGCTTTCTTT
j_gene: TRBJ2-3; v_gene: TRBV7-9; abundance: NA; d_gene: NA; CDR3aa: CASSLVVGDADTQYF; CDR3nt: TGTGCCAGCAGCTTAGTCGTAGGGGACGCAGATACGCAGTATTTT
j_gene: TRBJ1-6; v_gene: TRBV7-2; abundance: NA; d_gene: TRBD1; CDR3aa: CASSLGTGLGSPLHF; CDR3nt: TGTGCCAGCAGCCTCGGGACAGGCCTAGGGTCACCCCTCCACTTT
j_gene: TRBJ1-1; v_gene: TRBV2; abundance: NA; d_gene: NA; CDR3aa: CASRRLATEAFF; CDR3nt: TGTGCCTCCCGAAGGTTAGCCACTGAAGCTTTCTTT
j_gene: TRBJ1-1; v_gene: TRBV5-1; abundance: NA; d_gene: NA; CDR3aa: CASSPPGVTNTEAFF; CDR3nt: TGCGCCAGCAGTCCCCCGGGGGTGACGAACACTGAAGCTTTCTTT
j_gene: TRBJ2-5; v_gene: TRBV7-2; abundance: NA; d_gene: NA; CDR3aa: CASSLVVQETQYF; CDR3nt: TGTGCCAGCAGCTTAGTGGTTCAAGAGACCCAGTACTTC
j_gene: TRBJ2-7; v_gene: TRBV28; abundance: NA; d_gene: TRBD1; CDR3aa: CASTLGGTEIYEQYF; CDR3nt: TGTGCCAGCACCCTAGGTGGGACAGAGATCTACGAGCAGTACTTC
j_gene: TRBJ2-7; v_gene: TRBV5-5; abundance: NA; d_gene: TRBD2; CDR3aa: CASSSGGGRGYEQYF; CDR3nt: TGTGCCAGCAGCTCCGGTGGTGGGAGGGGCTACGAGCAGTACTTC
j_gene: TRBJ2-5; v_gene: TRBV7-3; abundance: NA; d_gene: NA; CDR3aa: CASSSRPSETQYF; CDR3nt: TGTGCCAGCAGCTCCAGACCTTCAGAGACCCAGTACTTC
j_gene: TRBJ1-1; v_gene: TRBV6-1; abundance: NA; d_gene: NA; CDR3aa: CASSPGVRNTEAFF; CDR3nt: TGTGCCAGCAGCCCGGGGGTCAGGAACACTGAAGCTTTCTTT
j_gene: TRBJ2-1; v_gene: TRBV9; abundance: NA; d_gene: TRBD2; CDR3aa: CASSALAGAFRNEQFF; CDR3nt: TGTGCCAGCAGCGCGCTAGCGGGAGCCTTTCGGAATGAGCAGTTCTTC
j_gene: TRBJ1-1; v_gene: TRBV29-1; abundance: NA; d_gene: NA; CDR3aa: CSVSGGGRNTEAFF; CDR3nt: TGCAGCGTATCGGGGGGAGGTCGGAACACTGAAGCTTTCTTT
j_gene: TRBJ1-5; v_gene: TRBV19; abundance: NA; d_gene: NA; CDR3aa: CASSKGSGSNQPQHF; CDR3nt: TGTGCCAGTAGTAAGGGGAGTGGAAGCAATCAGCCCCAGCATTTT
j_gene: TRBJ1-4; v_gene: TRBV5-6; abundance: NA; d_gene: NA; CDR3aa: CASRRDLNEKLFF; CDR3nt: TGTGCCAGCAGACGGGACCTCAATGAAAAACTGTTTTTT
j_gene: TRBJ1-2; v_gene: TRBV4-2; abundance: NA; d_gene: TRBD1; CDR3aa: CASSKPGTGESYGYTF; CDR3nt: TGTGCCAGCAGCAAGCCCGGGACAGGGGAATCATATGGCTACACCTTC
j_gene: TRBJ2-1; v_gene: TRBV4-1; abundance: NA; d_gene: TRBD2; CDR3aa: CASSQPGSSGYNEQFF; CDR3nt: TGCGCCAGCAGCCAACCGGGGAGTAGCGGGTACAATGAGCAGTTCTTC
j_gene: TRBJ2-7; v_gene: TRBV5-4; abundance: NA; d_gene: TRBD2; CDR3aa: CASSPSRSGGPYEQYF; CDR3nt: TGTGCCAGCAGCCCATCGAGGTCGGGAGGACCCTACGAGCAGTACTTC
j_gene: TRBJ2-2; v_gene: TRBV7-3; abundance: NA; d_gene: TRBD1; CDR3aa: CASSLMGQLTGELFF; CDR3nt: TGTGCCAGCAGCTTAATGGGACAGCTAACCGGGGAGCTGTTTTTT
j_gene: TRBJ2-2; v_gene: TRBV18; abundance: NA; d_gene: TRBD2; CDR3aa: CASSISGANTGELFF; CDR3nt: TGTGCCAGCTCAATCAGCGGGGCGAACACCGGGGAGCTGTTTTTT
j_gene: TRBJ2-1; v_gene: TRBV5-1; abundance: NA; d_gene: TRBD1; CDR3aa: CASSLDGTGNEQFF; CDR3nt: TGCGCCAGCAGCTTGGATGGGACAGGGAATGAGCAGTTCTTC
j_gene: TRBJ1-2; v_gene: TRBV5-1; abundance: NA; d_gene: NA; CDR3aa: CASSSGTESSGYTF; CDR3nt: TGCGCCAGCAGCTCCGGGACGGAGTCTTCTGGCTACACCTTC
j_gene: TRBJ1-2; v_gene: TRBV4-2; abundance: few; d_gene: NA; CDR3aa: CASSQDSVYLGDYTF; CDR3nt: TGTGCCAGCAGCCAAGATTCCGTTTATCTCGGAGACTACACCTTC
j_gene: TRBJ2-2; v_gene: TRBV19; abundance: NA; d_gene: NA; CDR3aa: CASSMESTGELFF; CDR3nt: TGTGCCAGTAGTATGGAGAGCACCGGGGAGCTGTTTTTT
j_gene: TRBJ1-3; v_gene: TRBV7-2; abundance: NA; d_gene: NA; CDR3aa: CASIRGADLSGNTIYF; CDR3nt: TGTGCCAGCATCCGCGGGGCAGACCTTAGTGGAAACACCATATATTTT